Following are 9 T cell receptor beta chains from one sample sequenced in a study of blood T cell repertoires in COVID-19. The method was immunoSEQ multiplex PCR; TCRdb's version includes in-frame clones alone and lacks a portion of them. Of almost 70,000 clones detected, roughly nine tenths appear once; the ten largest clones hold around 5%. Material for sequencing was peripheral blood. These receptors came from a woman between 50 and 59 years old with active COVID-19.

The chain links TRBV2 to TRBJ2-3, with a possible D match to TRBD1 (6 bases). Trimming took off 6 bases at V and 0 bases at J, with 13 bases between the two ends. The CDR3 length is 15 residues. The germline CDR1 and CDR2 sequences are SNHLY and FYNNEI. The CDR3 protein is CASRQGTASTDTQYF. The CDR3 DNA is TGTGCCAGCAGACAGGGCACCGCTAGCACAGATACGCAGTATTTT.

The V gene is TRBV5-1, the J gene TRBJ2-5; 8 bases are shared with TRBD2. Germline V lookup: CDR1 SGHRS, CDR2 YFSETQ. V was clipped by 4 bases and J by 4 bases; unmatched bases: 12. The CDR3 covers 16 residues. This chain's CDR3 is CASSLVAGTRGETQYF. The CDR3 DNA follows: TGCGCCAGCAGCCTGGTAGCCGGGACTAGAGGAGAGACCCAGTACTTC.

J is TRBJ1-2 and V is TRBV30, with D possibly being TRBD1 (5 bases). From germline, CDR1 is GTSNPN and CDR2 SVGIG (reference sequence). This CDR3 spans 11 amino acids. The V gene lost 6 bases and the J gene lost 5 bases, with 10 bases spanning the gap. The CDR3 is CACQGVYGYTF. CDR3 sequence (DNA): TGTGCCTGCCAGGGCGTGTATGGCTACACCTTC.

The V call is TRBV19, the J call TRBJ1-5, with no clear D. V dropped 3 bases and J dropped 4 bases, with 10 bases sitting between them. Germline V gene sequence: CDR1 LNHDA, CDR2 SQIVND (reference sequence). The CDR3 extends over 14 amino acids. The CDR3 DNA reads TGTGCCAGTAGTATCGAGGGATGGAATCAGCCCCAGCATTTT. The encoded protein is CASSIEGWNQPQHF.

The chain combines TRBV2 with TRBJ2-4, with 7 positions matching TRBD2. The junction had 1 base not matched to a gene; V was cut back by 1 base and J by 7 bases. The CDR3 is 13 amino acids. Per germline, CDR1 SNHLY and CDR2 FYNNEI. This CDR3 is CASSEGEGNIQYF. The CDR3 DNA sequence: TGTGCCAGCAGTGAAGGGGAGGGGAACATTCAGTACTTC.

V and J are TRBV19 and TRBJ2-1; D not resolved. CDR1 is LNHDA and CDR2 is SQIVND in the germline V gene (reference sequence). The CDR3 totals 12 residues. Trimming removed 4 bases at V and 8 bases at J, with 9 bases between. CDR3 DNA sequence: TGTGCCAGTAGTACCCCCCTATATGAGCAGTTCTTC. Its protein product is CASSTPLYEQFF. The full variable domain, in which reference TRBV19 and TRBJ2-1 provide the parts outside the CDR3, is DGGITQSPKYLFRKEGQNVTLSCEQNLNHDAMYWYRQDPGQGLRLIYYSQIVNDFQKGDIAEGYSVSREKKESFPLTVTSAQKNPTAFYLCASSTPLYEQFFGPGTRLTVL.

The CDR3 DNA sequence: TGTGCCAGCAGATTTGGACAGGGAGAGACCGGGGAGCTGTTTTTT. Residues: CASRFGQGETGELFF. The chain combines TRBV6-5 with TRBJ2-2, with 8 bases identical to TRBD1. The CDR3 length is 15 residues. CDR1 is MNHEY and CDR2 is SVGAGI in the germline V gene. V lost 6 bases to trimming and J lost 5 bases; unmatched junction nucleotides: 8.

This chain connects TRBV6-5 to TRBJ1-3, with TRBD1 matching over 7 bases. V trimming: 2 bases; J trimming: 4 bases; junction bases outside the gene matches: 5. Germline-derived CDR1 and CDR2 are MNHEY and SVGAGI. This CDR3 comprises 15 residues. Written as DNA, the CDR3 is TGTGCCAGCAGTTACGGGGGGACAGCCGGAAACACCATATATTTT. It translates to CASSYGGTAGNTIYF.

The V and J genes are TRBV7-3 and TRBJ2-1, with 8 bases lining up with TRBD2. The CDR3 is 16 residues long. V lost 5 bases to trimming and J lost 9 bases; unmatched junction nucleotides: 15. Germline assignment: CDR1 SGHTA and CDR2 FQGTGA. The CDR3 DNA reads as TGTGCCAGCAGCAGCGGCTCTAGCGGGTCGAATACTGAGCAGTTCTTC. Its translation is CASSSGSSGSNTEQFF.